This is a list of T cell receptor beta chains from one sample in a study of shared clonotypes between healthy human individuals. Clones were read by immunoSEQ multiplex PCR, and TCRdb kept only the in-frame ones, dropping some. This sample yields about 610,000 clones, of which 95% to 97% are seen a single time; less than 0.13% belongs to the top ten. What was sequenced was naive CD8+ T cells sorted from blood. Receptor source: a woman aged 25 to 45 in good health. CDR3s include the opening cysteine and the closing phenylalanine or tryptophan. D genes are given only for firm matches. Rows give clone size only sometimes, using once, few, many, or a class for an expanded clone.

clone size: NA; D gene: TRBD2; V gene: TRBV5-6; J gene: TRBJ2-1; CDR3 DNA: TGTGCCAGCAGCTCCAGCGGGCCGGGAGGTGAGCAGTTCTTC; CDR3 protein: CASSSSGPGGEQFF
clone size: NA; D gene: NA; V gene: TRBV5-4; J gene: TRBJ2-1; CDR3 DNA: TGTGCCAGCAGCTTGTCTGGCGGGCCCACCACCTACAATGAGCAGTTCTTC; CDR3 protein: CASSLSGGPTTYNEQFF
clone size: NA; D gene: TRBD1; V gene: TRBV2; J gene: TRBJ1-2; CDR3 DNA: TGTGCCAGCAGACCGGACAGGGGAATCTATGGCTACACCTTC; CDR3 protein: CASRPDRGIYGYTF
clone size: few; D gene: NA; V gene: TRBV19; J gene: TRBJ1-3; CDR3 DNA: TGTGCCAGTAGTATCTGGGACTCTGGAAACACCATATATTTT; CDR3 protein: CASSIWDSGNTIYF
clone size: NA; D gene: NA; V gene: TRBV11-2; J gene: TRBJ2-7; CDR3 DNA: TGTGCCAGCAGCTTAGTGGTACAGGTAACCCACGAGCAGTACTTC; CDR3 protein: CASSLVVQVTHEQYF
clone size: NA; D gene: TRBD2; V gene: TRBV29-1; J gene: TRBJ2-1; CDR3 DNA: TGCAGCGTTTTGTGGACTAGCGGCTACAATGAGCAGTTCTTC; CDR3 protein: CSVLWTSGYNEQFF
clone size: NA; D gene: NA; V gene: TRBV27; J gene: TRBJ1-3; CDR3 DNA: TGTGCCAGCACGGGAGGGTTCGGAACTGGAAACACCATATATTTT; CDR3 protein: CASTGGFGTGNTIYF
clone size: NA; D gene: NA; V gene: TRBV5-1; J gene: TRBJ2-1; CDR3 DNA: TGCGCCAGCAGCTTATTGGGTGAGCAGTTCTTC; CDR3 protein: CASSLLGEQFF
clone size: once; D gene: NA; V gene: TRBV21-1; J gene: TRBJ1-4; CDR3 DNA: TGTGCCAGCAGCAAGGGCCCCGGGGCAATCGGAGGAAGTGAAAAACTGTTTTTT; CDR3 protein: CASSKGPGAIGGSEKLFF
clone size: NA; D gene: NA; V gene: TRBV28; J gene: TRBJ1-5; CDR3 DNA: TGTGCCAGCAGCTTGAGGCAGGGGAGCAATCAGCCCCAGCATTTT; CDR3 protein: CASSLRQGSNQPQHF
clone size: once; D gene: TRBD1; V gene: TRBV18; J gene: TRBJ2-1; CDR3 DNA: TGTGCCAGCTCACCACGTGGACAGGGAGACAATGAGCAGTTCTTC; CDR3 protein: CASSPRGQGDNEQFF
clone size: few; D gene: NA; V gene: TRBV9; J gene: TRBJ2-1; CDR3 DNA: TGTGCCAGCAGCACAGAGGACAATAACAATGAGCAGTTCTTC; CDR3 protein: CASSTEDNNNEQFF
clone size: NA; D gene: NA; V gene: TRBV7-3; J gene: TRBJ2-5; CDR3 DNA: TGTGCCAGCAGCCCACCCCAGACCCAGTACTTC; CDR3 protein: CASSPPQTQYF
clone size: NA; D gene: TRBD2; V gene: TRBV29-1; J gene: TRBJ2-1; CDR3 DNA: TGCAGCGTTGGTGAGGTGACTAGCGGGAGGGCCTACGGCAATGAGCAGTTCTTC; CDR3 protein: CSVGEVTSGRAYGNEQFF
clone size: NA; D gene: TRBD1; V gene: TRBV5-4; J gene: TRBJ2-7; CDR3 DNA: TGTGCCAGCTTCCCCCCCGGGACAGGGGCCTACGAGCAGTACTTC; CDR3 protein: CASFPPGTGAYEQYF
clone size: NA; D gene: NA; V gene: TRBV5-8; J gene: TRBJ1-5; CDR3 DNA: TGTGCCAGCAGCTTGGGACGGTACAATCAGCCCCAGCATTTT; CDR3 protein: CASSLGRYNQPQHF
clone size: NA; D gene: TRBD1; V gene: TRBV28; J gene: TRBJ1-3; CDR3 DNA: TGTGCCAGCAGGGACAGGGGGTCCGGAAACACCATATATTTT; CDR3 protein: CASRDRGSGNTIYF
clone size: NA; D gene: NA; V gene: TRBV9; J gene: TRBJ2-3; CDR3 DNA: TGTGCCAGCAGCGCCTCCTATACGCAGTATTTT; CDR3 protein: CASSASYTQYF
clone size: NA; D gene: NA; V gene: TRBV5-1; J gene: TRBJ1-1; CDR3 DNA: TGCGCCAGCAGCCAAACGATGAACACTGAAGCTTTCTTT; CDR3 protein: CASSQTMNTEAFF
clone size: once; D gene: NA; V gene: TRBV2; J gene: TRBJ2-4; CDR3 DNA: TGTGCCAGCAGTTACAGGGACGACGTAGCCAAAAACATTCAGTACTTC; CDR3 protein: CASSYRDDVAKNIQYF
clone size: NA; D gene: NA; V gene: TRBV28; J gene: TRBJ2-7; CDR3 DNA: TGTGCCAGCAGCCTCGGGACCCCCTACGAGCAGTACTTC; CDR3 protein: CASSLGTPYEQYF
clone size: once; D gene: NA; V gene: TRBV7-9; J gene: TRBJ2-7; CDR3 DNA: TGTGCCAGCAGCTTTTTCGATAGCGGCTTTTACGAGCAGTACTTC; CDR3 protein: CASSFFDSGFYEQYF
clone size: NA; D gene: TRBD2; V gene: TRBV10-3; J gene: TRBJ2-1; CDR3 DNA: TGTGCCATCAGTGCGGCGGGACTAGCGGTTTACAATGAGCAGTTCTTC; CDR3 protein: CAISAAGLAVYNEQFF
clone size: NA; D gene: NA; V gene: TRBV10-3; J gene: TRBJ2-1; CDR3 DNA: TGTGCCATCGAGCAGGGAAACAATGAGCAGTTCTTC; CDR3 protein: CAIEQGNNEQFF
clone size: NA; D gene: TRBD2; V gene: TRBV28; J gene: TRBJ2-5; CDR3 DNA: TGTGCCAGCAGTACAAGACTAGCGGGAGGCCAAGAGACCCAGTACTTC; CDR3 protein: CASSTRLAGGQETQYF
clone size: NA; D gene: TRBD2; V gene: TRBV4-1; J gene: TRBJ2-7; CDR3 DNA: TGCGCCAGCAGCCCTAGGACTAGTAGTTACGAGCAGTACTTC; CDR3 protein: CASSPRTSSYEQYF
clone size: once; D gene: NA; V gene: TRBV7-9; J gene: TRBJ2-5; CDR3 DNA: TGTGCCAGCAGCTTAGTTTTAGGGGAAGAGACCCAGTACTTC; CDR3 protein: CASSLVLGEETQYF
clone size: NA; D gene: NA; V gene: TRBV13; J gene: TRBJ2-7; CDR3 DNA: TGTGCCAGCAGCCCCCAACGGTACGAGCAGTACTTC; CDR3 protein: CASSPQRYEQYF
clone size: NA; D gene: TRBD2; V gene: TRBV7-6; J gene: TRBJ2-7; CDR3 DNA: TGTGCCAGCAGCCCGCTAGCGGGAGACAGGGAGCAGTACTTC; CDR3 protein: CASSPLAGDREQYF
clone size: NA; D gene: NA; V gene: TRBV6-1; J gene: TRBJ1-2; CDR3 DNA: TGTGCCAGCAGTGAAGTCTCGGGTATAATGGTCTATGGCTACACCTTC; CDR3 protein: CASSEVSGIMVYGYTF
clone size: NA; D gene: NA; V gene: TRBV7-9; J gene: TRBJ2-5; CDR3 DNA: TGTGCCAGCAGCCACGCAGGGGATCAGACCCAGTACTTC; CDR3 protein: CASSHAGDQTQYF
clone size: NA; D gene: NA; V gene: TRBV4-1; J gene: TRBJ2-1; CDR3 DNA: TGCGCCAGCAGCCACGTTACTAATGAGCAGTTCTTC; CDR3 protein: CASSHVTNEQFF
clone size: NA; D gene: NA; V gene: TRBV27; J gene: TRBJ2-7; CDR3 DNA: TGTGCCAGCAGTTTATTCGGGAGTGCCTACGAGCAGTACTTC; CDR3 protein: CASSLFGSAYEQYF
clone size: NA; D gene: TRBD1; V gene: TRBV6-1; J gene: TRBJ1-1; CDR3 DNA: TGTGCCAGCAGTGCTAATGCAGGGGGCGGAATGAACACTGAAGCTTTCTTT; CDR3 protein: CASSANAGGGMNTEAFF
clone size: NA; D gene: NA; V gene: TRBV9; J gene: TRBJ2-7; CDR3 DNA: TGTGCCAGCAGCGTAGGGAGGGCACCCTACGAGCAGTACTTC; CDR3 protein: CASSVGRAPYEQYF
clone size: once; D gene: TRBD2; V gene: TRBV5-8; J gene: TRBJ2-1; CDR3 DNA: TGTGCCATTCCCGGACTAGCGTGGGGGGATGAGCAGTTCTTC; CDR3 protein: CAIPGLAWGDEQFF
clone size: NA; D gene: TRBD2; V gene: TRBV7-9; J gene: TRBJ2-1; CDR3 DNA: TGTGCCAGCAGCCCCGGGACTAGCGCCAGGAATGAGCAGTTCTTC; CDR3 protein: CASSPGTSARNEQFF
clone size: few; D gene: NA; V gene: TRBV7-9; J gene: TRBJ2-7; CDR3 DNA: TGTGCCAGCAGCCAAGGAGGGACGGGACCAGCCTACGAGCAGTACTTC; CDR3 protein: CASSQGGTGPAYEQYF
clone size: NA; D gene: NA; V gene: TRBV4-1; J gene: TRBJ2-7; CDR3 DNA: TGCGCCAGCAGCCAAGTTGGCAGCATCTACGAGCAGTACTTC; CDR3 protein: CASSQVGSIYEQYF
clone size: NA; D gene: NA; V gene: TRBV28; J gene: TRBJ2-7; CDR3 DNA: TGTGCCAGCAGCTCCAGCCACGAGCAGTACTTC; CDR3 protein: CASSSSHEQYF
clone size: NA; D gene: NA; V gene: TRBV6-5; J gene: TRBJ1-2; CDR3 DNA: TGTGCCAGCAGTTTACAGGCCCTGGGGGATGGCTACACCTTC; CDR3 protein: CASSLQALGDGYTF
clone size: NA; D gene: TRBD1; V gene: TRBV25-1; J gene: TRBJ1-1; CDR3 DNA: TGTGCCAGCACTACAGGGGGCACTGAAGCTTTCTTT; CDR3 protein: CASTTGGTEAFF
clone size: NA; D gene: NA; V gene: TRBV9; J gene: TRBJ2-3; CDR3 DNA: TGTGCCAGCAGCGTAGAGCGTCGAGAGGGCACAGATACGCAGTATTTT; CDR3 protein: CASSVERREGTDTQYF
clone size: once; D gene: TRBD1; V gene: TRBV27; J gene: TRBJ2-1; CDR3 DNA: TGTGCCAGCAAGGGACAGCCCTACAATGAGCAGTTCTTC; CDR3 protein: CASKGQPYNEQFF
clone size: NA; D gene: NA; V gene: TRBV28; J gene: TRBJ2-4; CDR3 DNA: TGTGCCAGCAGCCCCTCAGAAGCCAAAAACATTCAGTACTTC; CDR3 protein: CASSPSEAKNIQYF
clone size: once; D gene: TRBD2; V gene: TRBV28; J gene: TRBJ2-7; CDR3 DNA: TGTGCCAGCAGTTTTTCCCAGCGGGGCTCCTACGAGCAGTACTTC; CDR3 protein: CASSFSQRGSYEQYF
clone size: NA; D gene: NA; V gene: TRBV5-1; J gene: TRBJ2-7; CDR3 DNA: TGCGCCAGCAGCTTGACAGGCCGCTCCTACGAGCAGTACTTC; CDR3 protein: CASSLTGRSYEQYF
clone size: NA; D gene: NA; V gene: TRBV28; J gene: TRBJ1-5; CDR3 DNA: TGTGCCAGCAGTTTATGGTCACTTTATAGCAATCAGCCCCAGCATTTT; CDR3 protein: CASSLWSLYSNQPQHF
clone size: NA; D gene: TRBD1; V gene: TRBV11-2; J gene: TRBJ1-2; CDR3 DNA: TGTGCCAGCAGCTTAGGGCCCGGGACAGGGGAGTATTATGGCTACACCTTC; CDR3 protein: CASSLGPGTGEYYGYTF
clone size: once; D gene: TRBD1; V gene: TRBV27; J gene: TRBJ1-4; CDR3 DNA: TGTGCCAGCAGTTTGACAGGGACTGTTGCAACTAATGAAAAACTGTTTTTT; CDR3 protein: CASSLTGTVATNEKLFF
clone size: NA; D gene: NA; V gene: TRBV7-9; J gene: TRBJ2-1; CDR3 DNA: TGTGTTACGGGGGCTAGCGAGACTAATGAGCAGTTCTTC; CDR3 protein: CVTGASETNEQFF
clone size: NA; D gene: NA; V gene: TRBV27; J gene: TRBJ1-5; CDR3 DNA: TGTGCCAGCAGTTTATCGGGGCAAGATCAGCCCCAGCATTTT; CDR3 protein: CASSLSGQDQPQHF
clone size: NA; D gene: NA; V gene: TRBV27; J gene: TRBJ1-4; CDR3 DNA: TGTGCCAGCACCAACCTGGGGACGAAACTGTTTTTT; CDR3 protein: CASTNLGTKLFF